This TCR beta chain was recovered during a study of blood T cells in healthy people across ages. Study overall: Template switching caught about one barcoded beta molecule for each two T cells. Points from the study as a whole: Naive and antigen-experienced cells could not be conclusively compared, given unsorted PBMCs. The recorded TCR beta diversity per million T cells decreased in a roughly linear manner with age.

Comments on this clonotype: The target antigen is unknown.

It was with a sample-barcoded 5' primer and a J-beta primer mix that a second PCR of roughly 6 to 12 cycles was run. TCRdb itself ran the 5' RACE reads through MiXCR, one entry per CDR3 protein. The data hold 1.5 million to 2 million distinct CDR3 sequences, with around half observed a single time. This CDR3 has 12 residues. Between the trimmed V and J ends, which lost 5 bases and 14 bases, there was a span of 15 bases. Germline V lookup: CDR1 KGHDR, CDR2 SFDVKD. The sequencing sample was made of blood. This sequence originates from a woman aged 40 to 49 in good health. The chain joins TRBV24-1 to TRBJ2-1; D is perhaps TRBD1 (5 bases). Written as DNA, the CDR3 is TGTGCCACCAGTGTGGGTATTGAAGGGGAGTTCTTC. It codes for CATSVGIEGEFF.